The rows below give T cell receptor beta chains drawn from one sample of a study of blood T cell repertoires in COVID-19. Sequencing used immunoSEQ multiplex PCR; TCRdb keeps in-frame clones, though not all of them. The profile shows about 110,000 clones, around 78% of them singletons. The sample taken for sequencing was peripheral blood. Receptors were obtained from a man older than 75 with COVID-19, enrolled during active disease. Both conserved end residues are part of each CDR3. Each record gives: clone size, J gene, V gene, D gene, CDR3 DNA, CDR3 protein. A D gene is named only where the DNA matches it firmly. The size of a clone is reported for some rows only, either as once, few or many, or as a class for expanded clones.

>-|TRBJ2-1|TRBV6-2/TRBV6-3|TRBD1
TGTGCCAGCAGTTATTCTCCGGGACAGCCCTACAATGAGCAGTTCTTC
CASSYSPGQPYNEQFF
>-|TRBJ1-1|TRBV28|-
TGTGCCAGCAACGACCCTGGGGGGACTGAAGCTTTCTTT
CASNDPGGTEAFF
>once|TRBJ1-3|TRBV20-1|-
TGCAGTGCTAGTGGCCCTATGAGGCGCTCTGGAAACACCATATATTTT
CSASGPMRRSGNTIYF
>-|TRBJ2-5|TRBV4-3|TRBD2
TGCGCCAGCAGCCAAGGGGCTAGCGGAGAGCGGGAGACCCAGTACTTC
CASSQGASGERETQYF
>-|TRBJ1-1|TRBV28|-
TGTGCCAGCAGCTGGGGGGGAGGGTCTGAAGCTTTCTTT
CASSWGGGSEAFF
>once|TRBJ2-2|TRBV11-3|TRBD2
TGTGCCAGCAGCTTCCTTGGGGGAGGGACCACCGGGGAGCTGTTTTTT
CASSFLGGGTTGELFF
>-|TRBJ2-1|TRBV6-2/TRBV6-3|-
TGTGCCAGCAGCCGGTTGGCGGGGCTAGGCTATGAGCAGTTCTTC
CASSRLAGLGYEQFF
>few|TRBJ2-5|TRBV28|TRBD2
TGTGCCAGCAGTTTACTATTGGAGCGGGAGTGGCAAGAGACCCAGTACTTC
CASSLLLEREWQETQYF
>-|TRBJ2-7|TRBV20-1|-
TGCAGTGCCTCCGTCGGGGACGAGCAGTACTTC
CSASVGDEQYF
>-|TRBJ2-7|TRBV4-3|TRBD2
TGCGCCAGCAGCCAAGCGTACAGCGGGAGAGCCCACGAGCAGTACTTC
CASSQAYSGRAHEQYF
>-|TRBJ2-1|TRBV28|TRBD2
TGTGCCAGCAGTTCGCTCTGGACTAGCAATGAGCAGTTCTTC
CASSSLWTSNEQFF
>few|TRBJ2-1|TRBV5-1|TRBD2
TGCGCCAGCAGCAAGACTAGCGGGAGCGAAGGAAGGAATGAGCAGTTCTTC
CASSKTSGSEGRNEQFF
>-|TRBJ1-4|TRBV12-3/TRBV12-4|-
TGTGCCAGCAGTCAGCCGACAGAAGAAAAACTGTTTTTT
CASSQPTEEKLFF
>once|TRBJ2-1|TRBV11-3|-
TGTGCCAGCAGCTTAGGTTCGGGGGATGAGCAGTTCTTC
CASSLGSGDEQFF
>few|TRBJ2-7|TRBV6-2/TRBV6-3|TRBD1
TGTGCCAGCAGTCAGGCGGGACAGGGGGCGTACGAGCAGTACTTC
CASSQAGQGAYEQYF
>few|TRBJ2-3|TRBV6-5|-
TGTGCCAGCAGTTACACAACGACAGTATCAGATACGCAGTATTTT
CASSYTTTVSDTQYF
>-|TRBJ2-7|TRBV6-4|-
TGTGCCAGCAGGACGGGGACCTACGAGCAGTACTTC
CASRTGTYEQYF
>-|TRBJ1-4|TRBV7-3|-
TGTGCCAGCAGCCCGCAGAGGGTTTATGGTGAAAAACTGTTTTTT
CASSPQRVYGEKLFF
>-|TRBJ2-2|TRBV18|-
TGTGCCAGCTCACGAGACAGGTCCACCGGGGAGCTGTTTTTT
CASSRDRSTGELFF
>-|TRBJ1-5|TRBV3-1/TRBV3-2|TRBD1
TGTGCCAGCAGCCCTACCGGACAGGGATATCAGCCCCAGCATTTT
CASSPTGQGYQPQHF
>-|TRBJ1-2|TRBV6-5|-
TGTGCCAGCAGTCCCCCGGGGGACTATGGCTACACCTTC
CASSPPGDYGYTF
>once|TRBJ2-7|TRBV27|TRBD2
TGTGCCAGCAGTCACCTACCGGGATTTGGGACTAGCGGGAGAAAAAACGAGCAGTACTTC
CASSHLPGFGTSGRKNEQYF
>-|TRBJ1-3|TRBV28|TRBD1
TGTGCCAGCAGTCTTTTTCCACAGGGGAACACCATATATTTT
CASSLFPQGNTIYF
>-|TRBJ1-2|TRBV11-2|-
TGTGCCAGCAGGCCCGGCGGGGGCAGCTATGGCTACACCTTC
CASRPGGGSYGYTF
>-|TRBJ2-7|TRBV18|TRBD2
TGTGCCAGCTCACCGACTAGCGGGAGGACGACATCCTACGAGCAGTACTTC
CASSPTSGRTTSYEQYF
>-|TRBJ2-3|TRBV7-2|-
TGTGCCAGCAGCACATTTACAGATACGCAGTATTTT
CASSTFTDTQYF
>-|TRBJ1-4|TRBV18|-
TGTGCCAGCTCACCCCTTGGTTTCGGGGTCGATGAAAAACTGTTTTTT
CASSPLGFGVDEKLFF
>-|TRBJ1-1|TRBV7-6|TRBD1
TGTGCCAGCAGCCCAATGACAGGGGTGAACACTGAAGCTTTCTTT
CASSPMTGVNTEAFF
>-|TRBJ1-4|TRBV7-6|-
TGTGCCAGCAGCTTAGGTCGTCCAACTAATGAAAAACTGTTTTTT
CASSLGRPTNEKLFF
>-|TRBJ2-5|TRBV7-3|TRBD1
TGTGCCAGCAGCGCCGGGACAGGGACGTTCGAGACCCAGTACTTC
CASSAGTGTFETQYF
>-|TRBJ2-5|TRBV7-7|-
TGTGCTAGCAGCTTAAGTCTCCAGGAGACCCAGTACTTC
CASSLSLQETQYF
>-|TRBJ1-4|TRBV2|-
TGTGCCAGCAAGGAGACCCCCGGTGAAAAACTGTTTTTT
CASKETPGEKLFF
>few|TRBJ1-1|TRBV7-9|-
TGTGCCAGCGAGTCAAGGGGCACTGAAGCTTTCTTT
CASESRGTEAFF
>-|TRBJ1-6|TRBV6-5|TRBD1
TGTGCCAGCACTCTAGGAGGGGGCGATTCACCCCTCCACTTT
CASTLGGGDSPLHF
>-|TRBJ1-5|TRBV7-8|-
TGTGCCAGCAGCCGATCGGGACTGAACAATCAGCCCCAGCATTTT
CASSRSGLNNQPQHF
>-|TRBJ2-1|TRBV5-4|-
TGTGCCAGCAGCTTGGTTAGCAAGTATGAGCAGTTCTTC
CASSLVSKYEQFF
>few|TRBJ1-5|TRBV12-3/TRBV12-4|-
TGTGCCAGCACCTCCGACAGTAATCAGCCCCAGCATTTT
CASTSDSNQPQHF
>-|TRBJ1-2|TRBV5-6|-
TGTGCCAGCAGCTTGGTACTGGGGGCGGGTGGCTACACCTTC
CASSLVLGAGGYTF
>-|TRBJ2-6|TRBV11-2|-
TGTGCCAGCAGCAGCCAGACAGTATCTGGGGCCAACGTCCTGACTTTC
CASSSQTVSGANVLTF
>few|TRBJ2-5|TRBV7-3|TRBD2
TGTGCCAGCAGCTCGTCGGGACTAGCGGGGGAGACCCAGTACTTC
CASSSSGLAGETQYF
>-|TRBJ2-2|TRBV5-4|TRBD2
TGTGCCAGCAGCTTGGTTAGCGGGAGATCGGCCGCCGGGGAGCTGTTTTTT
CASSLVSGRSAAGELFF
>-|TRBJ2-7|TRBV7-2|-
TGTGCCAGCAGCTTAGGCCGGGCCTACGAGCAGTACTTC
CASSLGRAYEQYF
>few|TRBJ1-1|TRBV5-6|-
TGTGCCAGCAGCTTGCCGCTAACTGGTTCTGAAGCTTTCTTT
CASSLPLTGSEAFF
>-|TRBJ2-7|TRBV27|TRBD1
TGTGCCAGCGCCCCTAGCAGGGGGTCCCACGAGCAGTACTTC
CASAPSRGSHEQYF
>-|TRBJ1-2|TRBV5-5|-
TGTGCCAGCAGCGGAGGGACCGGAGCTAACTATGGCTACACCTTC
CASSGGTGANYGYTF
>-|TRBJ1-1|TRBV11-3|TRBD1
TGTGCCAGCAGTCAGCGGGACAGGTCTGAAGCTTTCTTT
CASSQRDRSEAFF
>-|TRBJ2-2|TRBV9|TRBD2
TGTGCCAGCAGCGTAGGACTAGCGGGAGGGGGTACCGGGGAGCTGTTTTTT
CASSVGLAGGGTGELFF
>-|TRBJ2-1|TRBV5-4|-
TGTGCCAGCAGCGTGGACAGACGGCTACGGGAGCAGTTCTTC
CASSVDRRLREQFF
>-|TRBJ2-5|TRBV7-8|-
TGTGCCAGCAGCCCCGCATCAGGGACCCAGTACTTC
CASSPASGTQYF
>-|TRBJ2-7|TRBV29-1|TRBD2
TGCAGCGGAATTAGCGGGAACTCCTACGAGCAGTACTTC
CSGISGNSYEQYF
>few|TRBJ2-2|TRBV7-3|TRBD2
TGTGCCAGCAGCTTATTCGGGACTAGTGTATACGGGGAGCTGTTTTTT
CASSLFGTSVYGELFF
>-|TRBJ1-4|TRBV4-3|-
TGCGCCAGCAGCCAAGATAGAGAGGGGGAACTGTTTTTT
CASSQDREGELFF
>-|TRBJ1-1|TRBV9|-
TGTGCCAGCAGCGTGGCGGGGACGGAGAACACTGAAGCTTTCTTT
CASSVAGTENTEAFF
>-|TRBJ1-2|TRBV5-6|-
TGTGCCAGCAGCTTGGGACCCGACAGATTTCTCTATGGCTACACCTTC
CASSLGPDRFLYGYTF
>once|TRBJ2-2|TRBV5-4|-
TGTGCCAGCAGCCCCCCCATGGGAGAAAGAGGGGAGCTGTTTTTT
CASSPPMGERGELFF
>-|TRBJ1-5|TRBV5-6|TRBD1
TGTGCCAGCAGCTTGACAGGGGGCGCGGGTCAGCCCCAGCATTTT
CASSLTGGAGQPQHF
>once|TRBJ1-2|TRBV6-6|-
TGTGCCAGCAGTTACGGGGAGGCTTCCTATGGCTACACCTTC
CASSYGEASYGYTF
>-|TRBJ2-2|TRBV7-2|-
TGTGCCAGCAGCTTAGGGGGGCGCCGCACCGGGGAGCTGTTTTTT
CASSLGGRRTGELFF